These 15 T cell receptor beta chains share one sample of origin, sequenced in a study of chemoradiotherapy in HPV16-positive cancers. TCRdb's table, derived via immunoSEQ multiplex PCR, lists solely in-frame clones and lacks some. Among approximately 9,300 clones listed, around 90% were seen once. This sample comprised blood, obtained from a patient who underwent chemoradiotherapy. The receptors were gathered from a human donor with HPV-associated anogenital cancer.

The CDR3 region is CASSSGGMINEQFF. CDR3 nucleotides: TGCGCCAGCTCTAGCGGGGGGATGATCAATGAGCAGTTCTTC. This chain joins TRBV5-1 and TRBJ2-1, with 11 nucleotides matching TRBD2. This CDR3 spans 14 amino acids. V was clipped by 7 bases and J by 6 bases; unmatched bases: 6. Germline CDR1 SGHRS, CDR2 YFSETQ.

The chain carries TRBV7-9 and TRBJ1-3; a possible D gene is TRBD1 (5 bases). Per the germline V gene, CDR1 is SEHNR and CDR2 is FQNEAQ (reference sequence). Trimming shortened V by 6 bases and J by 0 bases, and 12 bases separated the two germline ends. This CDR3 is 15 amino acids long. As DNA, the CDR3 is TGTGCCAGCAGTTCGGACGGGACCTCTGGAAACACCATATATTTT. It yields the protein CASSSDGTSGNTIYF.

This clone was seen just once. The V and J genes are TRBV11-2 and TRBJ2-3; tentative D call: TRBD2 (6 bases). V was pared by 1 base and J by 4 bases, with 15 bases between. Germline values: CDR1 SGHAT, CDR2 FQNNGV. The CDR3 covers 16 residues. The CDR3 DNA follows: TGTGCCAGCAGCTTAGCCCAGGGAGGCGCGGCAGATACGCAGTATTTT. Protein: CASSLAQGGAADTQYF.

This CDR3 is CASSQDPTGNYGYTF. In nucleotides, the CDR3 is TGTGCCAGCAGCCAAGACCCAACAGGTAACTATGGCTACACCTTC. This chain uses TRBV4-2 with TRBJ1-2, with D tentatively TRBD1 (5 bases). The germline CDR1 and CDR2 sequences are LGHNA and YNFKEQ. Trimming pared 0 bases from V and 1 base from J, leaving 9 bases between. This CDR3 contains 15 residues.

The chain employs TRBV30 and TRBJ1-6, with 10 positions matching TRBD1. Germline assignment: CDR1 GTSNPN and CDR2 SVGIG (reference sequence). This CDR3 is 13 amino acids long. The V segment lost 8 bases and the J segment 4 bases; nucleotides outside the gene matches: 2. CDR3 sequence reads: CAGQGEYNSPLHF. CDR3 DNA sequence: TGTGCCGGACAGGGGGAATATAATTCACCCCTCCACTTT. Full variable domain (outside the CDR3, taken from reference TRBV30 and TRBJ1-6): SQTIHQWPATLVQPVGSPLSLECTVEGTSNPNLYWYRQAAGRGLQLLFYSVGIGQISSEVPQNLSASRPQDRQFILSSKKLLLSDSGFYLCAGQGEYNSPLHFGNGTRLTVT.

This rearrangement joins TRBV5-6 to TRBJ2-7; a weak D match, TRBD2 (6 bases). Trimming shortened V by 5 bases and J by 7 bases, and 13 bases separated the two germline ends. The CDR3 is 12 amino acids. The germline gives CDR1 SGHDT, CDR2 YYEEEE. The CDR3 DNA reads TGTGCCAGCAGTGGGGACTTTGGGGAGCAGTACGTC. Its protein is CASSGDFGEQYV.

This clone has just one count. The chain recombines TRBV6-5 with TRBJ2-7, with D maybe TRBD2 (5 bases). Germline CDR1 reads MNHEY; CDR2 reads SVGAGI. The CDR3 covers 13 residues. Trimming shortened V by 4 bases and J by 2 bases, and 9 bases separated the two germline ends. In nucleotides, the CDR3 is TGTGCCAGCAGTTCCGGGAAAGCCTACGAGCAGTACTTC. Protein: CASSSGKAYEQYF.

This clone was seen only once. This sequence joins TRBV5-1 and TRBJ2-7, with D perhaps given as TRBD1 or TRBD2 (5 bases each). Germline-derived CDR1 and CDR2 are SGHRS and YFSETQ. The V gene lost 5 bases and the J gene lost 3 bases, with 21 bases spanning the gap. The CDR3 totals 16 residues. CDR3 sequence: CASSPTTGTNYYEQYF. CDR3 coding DNA: TGCGCCAGCAGTCCTACAACCGGGACCAACTACTACGAGCAGTACTTC.

The rearrangement uses TRBV30 and TRBJ2-1; possibly TRBD2 for D (5 bases). CDR1 GTSNPN and CDR2 SVGIG come from the germline V gene (reference sequence). V was pared by 1 base and J by 5 bases, with 6 bases between. The CDR3 runs to 12 residues. The CDR3 coding sequence is TGTGCCTGGAGTGCCGGGAACAATGAGCAGTTCTTC. Protein: CAWSAGNNEQFF.

This sequence joins TRBV6-1 and TRBJ1-1, with D unclear. V was pared by 8 bases and J by 5 bases, with 21 bases between. This CDR3 is built from 15 residues. Germline CDR1 reads MNHNS; CDR2 reads SASEGT. The CDR3 protein is CASLSLLGGYTEAFF. The CDR3 DNA follows: TGTGCCAGCCTGAGCCTATTGGGAGGATATACTGAAGCTTTCTTT.

This chain links TRBV19 with TRBJ2-6; no clear D. V was clipped by 0 bases and J by 1 base, with 7 bases between them. Germline V gene sequence: CDR1 LNHDA, CDR2 SQIVND (reference sequence). The CDR3 totals 16 residues. CDR3 in DNA: TGTGCCAGTAGTATAGATTCCAAATCTGGGGCCAACGTCCTGACTTTC. This encodes CASSIDSKSGANVLTF.

This clone has just one count. This sequence joins TRBV6-1 and TRBJ2-2, with D perhaps matching TRBD2 (6 bases). Germline loops: CDR1 MNHNS, CDR2 SASEGT. This CDR3 has 14 residues. Trimming pared 6 bases from V and 0 bases from J, leaving 8 bases between. This CDR3 reads CASRGLPNTGELFF. In DNA, the CDR3 is TGTGCCAGCAGGGGACTCCCGAACACCGGGGAGCTGTTTTTT.

The chain is built from TRBV9 and TRBJ1-5; D is unresolved. CDR1 SGDLS and CDR2 YYNGEE come from the germline V gene. Trimming removed 1 base from V and 6 bases from J, with 8 bases in between. This CDR3 is 13 amino acids long. The CDR3 coding sequence is TGTGCCAGCAGCGTAAGTCCCGGTCAGCCCCAGCATTTT. Translating it yields CASSVSPGQPQHF.

The CDR3 is CAWSVGDTQYF. For the CDR3, the DNA is TGTGCCTGGAGTGTTGGAGATACGCAGTATTTT. The chain recombines TRBV30 with TRBJ2-3, with no clear D. Germline-derived CDR1 and CDR2 are GTSNPN and SVGIG (reference sequence). Deletions cut 0 bases from V and 5 bases from J, with 3 bases between. The CDR3 extends over 11 amino acids.

The rearrangement links TRBV29-1 to TRBJ2-7, with D uncertain. Germline V lookup: CDR1 SQVTM, CDR2 ANQGSEA. Trimming pared 2 bases from V and 0 bases from J, leaving 11 bases between. This CDR3 spans 14 amino acids. CDR3 bases: TGCAGCGTTGAAATCCCTTCTAGCTCCTACGAGCAGTACTTC. Its translation is CSVEIPSSSYEQYF.